This T cell receptor beta chain is drawn from a study of blood T cells in healthy people across ages. With a J-beta primer mix and a sample-barcoded 5' primer, a second PCR ran 7 to 11 cycles. A template-switch adaptor that had 12 random nucleotides put a tag on each cDNA molecule. MiXCR was run by TCRdb on the 5' RACE reads, yielding one entry per CDR3 protein. The data hold approximately 1,700,000 distinct CDR3 sequences, with about two fifths observed a single time. V was pared by 1 base and J by 0 bases, with 2 bases of the junction left unmatched. Germline assignment: CDR1 SEHNR and CDR2 FQNEAQ (reference sequence). CDR3 length equals 16 residues. With regard to this clonotype: Antigen: not known.

Whole-study findings and limits: Conclusively comparing naive with antigen-experienced cells was impossible with unsorted PBMCs.

This sequence was found in a human donor in good health. Sequenced material: blood. V usage is TRBV7-9 and J usage is TRBJ1-1; 10 bases line up with TRBD1. The CDR3 region has the DNA TGTGCCAGCAGCTTAGGGGACAGGGGCCTGAACACTGAAGCTTTCTTT. It encodes CASSLGDRGLNTEAFF. The entire variable domain, with the rest obtained from reference TRBV7-9 and TRBJ1-1, is as follows: DTGVSQNPRHKITKRGQNVTFRCDPISEHNRLYWYRQTLGQGPEFLTYFQNEAQLEKSRLLSDRFSAERPKGSFSTLEIQRTEQGDSAMYLCASSLGDRGLNTEAFFGQGTRLTVV.